These 28 T cell receptor beta chains came from one sample sequenced in a study of blood T cell repertoires in COVID-19. The protocol was immunoSEQ multiplex PCR, while the TCRdb copy is restricted to in-frame clones and leaves out a portion. The data hold tens of thousands of clones, with approximately 83% observed a single time. Sequenced material: peripheral blood. All receptors derive from a man between 65 and 85 years old with acute or convalescent COVID-19.

The rearrangement joins TRBV7-9 to TRBJ2-3, with a tentative D call TRBD2 (6 bases). V was clipped by 0 bases and J by 0 bases, with 7 bases between them. The CDR3 length is 15 residues. The V gene's germline CDR1 is SEHNR and CDR2 FQNEAQ (reference sequence). This chain's CDR3 is CASSLAGGSTDTQYF. The CDR3 region has the DNA TGTGCCAGCAGCTTAGCGGGAGGAAGCACAGATACGCAGTATTTT.

CDR3 region: CASSSYTDTQYF. Written as DNA, the CDR3 is TGTGCCAGCAGCTCCTACACAGATACGCAGTATTTT. The chain couples TRBV9 to TRBJ2-3; D remains unclear. The V end lost 4 bases, the J end lost 2 bases, and 5 bases lay between the germline ends. The germline V gene has CDR1 SGDLS and CDR2 YYNGEE. This CDR3 is 12 amino acids long.

This chain connects TRBV2 to TRBJ1-2, with unresolved D. The CDR3 is 10 residues long. Germline V gene sequence: CDR1 SNHLY, CDR2 FYNNEI. V lost 11 bases and J 4 bases, leaving 8 bases between the germline ends. CDR3 sequence reads: CARHSYGYTF. The DNA for the CDR3 is TGTGCCCGACATTCCTATGGCTACACCTTC.

V usage is TRBV30 and J usage is TRBJ2-3, with D maybe TRBD1 (5 bases). Germline loops: CDR1 GTSNPN, CDR2 SVGIG (reference sequence). The V and J ends lost 2 bases and 3 bases respectively, with 9 bases between them. The length of the CDR3 is 13 residues. The CDR3 here is CAWSNGATDTQYF. The CDR3 nucleotides are TGTGCCTGGAGTAATGGGGCAACAGATACGCAGTATTTT.

The J gene is TRBJ1-1, the V gene TRBV15; 8 bases align to TRBD1. In germline, CDR1 is LNHNV, CDR2 YYDKDF (reference sequence). The CDR3 covers 16 residues. V trimming: 0 bases; J trimming: 5 bases; junction bases outside the gene matches: 8. The CDR3 DNA reads TGTGCCACCAGCAGAGATGTTGGACAGGGAAGAACTGAAGCTTTCTTT. Its protein product is CATSRDVGQGRTEAFF. Full variable domain (remainder filled in from reference TRBV15 and TRBJ1-1): DAMVIQNPRYQVTQFGKPVTLSCSQTLNHNVMYWYQQKSSQAPKLLFHYYDKDFNNEADTPDNFQSRRPNTSFCFLDIRSPGLGDTAMYLCATSRDVGQGRTEAFFGQGTRLTVV.

The chain joins TRBV2 to TRBJ1-1; 9 bases are shared with TRBD1. After removal of 8 bases from V and 3 bases from J, the junction contained 10 bases not matched to a gene. Germline V gives CDR1 SNHLY, CDR2 FYNNEI. This CDR3 spans 15 amino acids. CDR3 nucleotide sequence: TGTGCCAGCGGCCGGCGGACAGGGGCCTACACTGAAGCTTTCTTT. Translated: CASGRRTGAYTEAFF.

The V call is TRBV28, the J call TRBJ1-2, with a possible D match to TRBD1 (5 bases). Germline V gene sequence: CDR1 MDHEN, CDR2 SYDVKM. The ends were cut back, 8 bases at V and 4 bases at J, with 14 bases in the middle. The CDR3 contains 13 residues. The CDR3 bases are TGTGCCAGCTTAGCCCCGGGGGGCTATGGCTACACCTTC. Its protein product is CASLAPGGYGYTF.

The chain employs TRBV5-6 and TRBJ2-7, with 10 bases that match TRBD2. CDR3 length equals 15 residues. Germline V gives CDR1 SGHDT, CDR2 YYEEEE. Unmatched junction bases numbered 5, after V lost 4 bases and J lost 1 base. This CDR3 reads CASSHGLADSYEQYF. In nucleotides, the CDR3 is TGTGCCAGCAGCCACGGACTAGCGGATTCCTACGAGCAGTACTTC.

J is TRBJ2-1 and V is TRBV7-9, with D perhaps matching TRBD1 (6 bases). CDR1 is SEHNR and CDR2 is FQNEAQ in the germline V gene (reference sequence). CDR3 size: 14 residues. Deletions cut 10 bases from V and 9 bases from J, with 22 bases between. CDR3 protein: CATLSSIGGGEQFF. The CDR3 region has the DNA TGTGCCACATTAAGTTCTATTGGGGGCGGTGAGCAGTTCTTC.

V and J are TRBV4-1 and TRBJ2-1, with 8 bases identical to TRBD2. V shed 0 bases, J shed 3 bases, and the junction held 4 bases outside the gene matches. CDR1 and CDR2 from the germline V gene are MGHRA and YSYEKL. This CDR3 has 16 amino acids. CDR3 region: CASSQDQAGVYNEQFF. The CDR3 DNA is TGCGCCAGCAGCCAAGATCAAGCGGGAGTCTACAATGAGCAGTTCTTC.

The chain carries TRBV7-8 and TRBJ2-2; weak D call: TRBD1 (6 bases). Trimming removed 1 base at V and 6 bases at J, with 15 bases between. The CDR3 sequence is 16 residues long. Germline CDR1 and CDR2: SGHVS and FQNEAQ. In DNA, the CDR3 is TGTGCCAGCAGCTTAGGCCAGGGGATTATAGCCGGGGAGCTGTTTTTT. It translates to CASSLGQGIIAGELFF.

This chain connects TRBV7-2 to TRBJ2-5, with TRBD1 matching over 7 bases. The CDR3 extends over 17 amino acids. Per the germline V gene, CDR1 is SGHTA and CDR2 is FQGNSA. The ends lost 1 base at V and 1 base at J; junction bases unmatched: 9. The chain's CDR3 is CASSLVRTGASQETQYF. The DNA of the CDR3 is TGTGCCAGCAGCTTAGTAAGGACAGGAGCCTCCCAAGAGACCCAGTACTTC.

The chain joins TRBV5-1 to TRBJ1-1, with TRBD1 as a possible D gene (6 bases). Deletions cut 1 base from V and 0 bases from J, with 7 bases between. The V gene's germline CDR1 is SGHRS and CDR2 YFSETQ. The CDR3 loop spans 14 amino acids. CDR3 in DNA: TGCGCCAGCAGCTTGCAGGGGATGAACACTGAAGCTTTCTTT. This encodes CASSLQGMNTEAFF.

V usage is TRBV28 and J usage is TRBJ2-7; 10 bases line up with TRBD1. The CDR3 runs 16 residues. CDR1 is MDHEN, CDR2 SYDVKM, per germline. Germline trimming cut 5 bases from V and 6 bases from J; bases unmatched to any gene: 13. The CDR3 region is CASSPYPGQGTSEQYF. Here the CDR3 DNA reads TGTGCCAGCAGTCCCTATCCGGGACAGGGGACGTCCGAGCAGTACTTC.

J is TRBJ2-1 and V is TRBV7-3; no clear D. Germline V gives CDR1 SGHTA, CDR2 FQGTGA. The germline V and J ends were trimmed by 0 bases and 9 bases, with 9 bases remaining between them. The CDR3 is 13 residues long. DNA for the CDR3: TGTGCCAGCAGCTTAACTAAAGCCGGTGAGCAGTTCTTC. This codes for CASSLTKAGEQFF.

This sequence joins TRBV12-3 or TRBV12-4 and TRBJ2-7, with D tentatively TRBD1 (6 bases). CDR3 length equals 13 residues. Deletions cut 8 bases from V and 4 bases from J, with 15 bases between. CDR3 sequence reads: CASGQGSGYEQYF. In DNA form, the CDR3 reads TGTGCCAGCGGGCAGGGGAGTGGGTACGAGCAGTACTTC.

This clone was found a few times. The chain recombines TRBV7-3 with TRBJ2-2, with D tentatively TRBD2 (6 bases). The CDR3 spans 14 residues. Deletions cut 5 bases from V and 4 bases from J, with 11 bases between. Germline V lookup: CDR1 SGHTA, CDR2 FQGTGA. CDR3 sequence reads: CASSPTSSTGELFF. As DNA, the CDR3 is TGTGCCAGCAGCCCGACTAGTTCCACCGGGGAGCTGTTTTTT.

DNA of the CDR3: TGTGCCAGCAGCCCCGGGACACTGAGCCGAGATACGCAGTATTTT. Translation: CASSPGTLSRDTQYF. The rearrangement joins TRBV5-5 to TRBJ2-3, with D tentatively TRBD1 (6 bases). The CDR3 runs 15 residues. Between the trimmed V and J ends, which lost 4 bases and 5 bases, there was a span of 17 bases. CDR1 and CDR2 from the germline V gene are SGHKS and YYEKEE (reference sequence).

The chain joins TRBV3-1 (or the pseudogene TRBV3-2) to TRBJ1-4, with 9 nucleotides matching TRBD1. The CDR3 runs 13 residues. Germline lookup yields CDR1 LGHDT and CDR2 YNNKEL (reference sequence). Trimming took 3 bases from V and 10 from J; bases not matched to a gene: 3. CDR3 loop: CASSQDRGGKLFF. CDR3 coding DNA: TGTGCCAGCAGCCAGGACAGGGGTGGAAAACTGTTTTTT.

The V gene is TRBV27, the J gene TRBJ2-2, with 10 nucleotides matching TRBD2. The CDR3 has 22 residues. The V gene end was trimmed by 5 bases and the J gene end by 0 bases; junction bases not matched to a gene: 21. Germline V CDR1 and CDR2: MNHEY, SMNVEV (reference sequence). The CDR3 is CASSPIGTSVLSLSANTGELFF. The CDR3 region has the DNA TGTGCCAGCAGTCCCATCGGGACTAGCGTCCTCTCTCTTAGCGCGAACACCGGGGAGCTGTTTTTT.

The chain combines TRBV18 with TRBJ1-2; weak D call: TRBD1 (6 bases). V shed 1 base and J shed 1 base, with 10 bases lying between them. From germline, CDR1 is KGHSH and CDR2 LQKENI. This CDR3 has 15 residues. The DNA of the CDR3 is TGTGCCAGCTCACCACGACAGGCAGATAACTATGGCTACACCTTC. It codes for CASSPRQADNYGYTF.

The chain is built from TRBV19 and TRBJ1-2, with 10 bases matching TRBD1. The germline V gene encodes CDR1 LNHDA and CDR2 SQIVND (reference sequence). The CDR3 is made up of 16 amino acids. V lost 4 bases to trimming and J lost 7 bases; unmatched junction nucleotides: 12. The CDR3 DNA reads as TGTGCCAGTAGTACATACGAACGGGACAGGGGATTTGGCTACACCTTC. Translating it yields CASSTYERDRGFGYTF.

The chain employs TRBV7-2 and TRBJ2-4, with 9 bases lining up with TRBD1. V lost 5 bases to trimming and J lost 2 bases; unmatched junction nucleotides: 7. Germline CDR1 is SGHTA and CDR2 is FQGNSA. CDR3 length: 16 residues. CDR3 sequence (DNA): TGTGCCAGCAGCGTAACAGGGGGCTCGACCAAAAACATTCAGTACTTC. The encoded protein is CASSVTGGSTKNIQYF.

V usage is TRBV25-1 and J usage is TRBJ1-1, with D possibly TRBD1 on 5 matching bases. In germline, CDR1 is MGHDK, CDR2 SYGVNS. The CDR3 is 12 amino acids. V lost 7 bases and J 6 bases, leaving 12 bases between the germline ends. The DNA for the CDR3 is TGTGCCAGCAAGGAGGGGAAGGCTGAAGCTTTCTTT. Translated, it gives CASKEGKAEAFF.

The V and J genes are TRBV21-1 and TRBJ1-1; the table gives TRBD1 as D, unverified against the DNA. TRBV21-1 is assigned pseudogene status. CDR3 size: 13 residues. CDR3 residues: CAIANRESTEAFF. The CDR3 DNA sequence: TGTGCCATCGCGAACAGGGAAAGTACTGAAGCTTTCTTT.

This chain links TRBV3-1 (or the pseudogene TRBV3-2) with TRBJ2-1; maybe TRBD2 (7 bases). V was clipped by 1 base and J by 9 bases, with 13 bases between them. Germline CDR1 is LGHDT and CDR2 is YNNKEL (reference sequence). This CDR3 is built from 14 residues. In DNA form, the CDR3 reads TGTGCCAGCAGCCAAGGAGGGGGGGCGGGTGAGCAGTTCTTC. Translation: CASSQGGGAGEQFF.

The chain links TRBV5-6 to TRBJ1-1; the match to TRBD1 covers 7 bases. Per the germline V gene, CDR1 is SGHDT and CDR2 is YYEEEE. CDR3 length: 13 amino acids. V shed 2 bases and J 5 bases; nucleotides not matched to a gene: 3. In DNA form, the CDR3 reads TGTGCCAGCAGCTTCCGCAGGGGGACTGAAGCTTTCTTT. Protein: CASSFRRGTEAFF.

In this sample, this clone turned up a few times. The gene calls are TRBV19 and TRBJ2-6, with D possibly matching TRBD2 (5 bases). The CDR3 has 16 residues. The germline V gene has CDR1 LNHDA and CDR2 SQIVND (reference sequence). V lost 3 bases, J lost 0 bases, and 9 bases lay in between. The DNA of the CDR3 is TGTGCCAGTAGTATTGGACTTAGCTCTGGGGCCAACGTCCTGACTTTC. Translation gives CASSIGLSSGANVLTF.